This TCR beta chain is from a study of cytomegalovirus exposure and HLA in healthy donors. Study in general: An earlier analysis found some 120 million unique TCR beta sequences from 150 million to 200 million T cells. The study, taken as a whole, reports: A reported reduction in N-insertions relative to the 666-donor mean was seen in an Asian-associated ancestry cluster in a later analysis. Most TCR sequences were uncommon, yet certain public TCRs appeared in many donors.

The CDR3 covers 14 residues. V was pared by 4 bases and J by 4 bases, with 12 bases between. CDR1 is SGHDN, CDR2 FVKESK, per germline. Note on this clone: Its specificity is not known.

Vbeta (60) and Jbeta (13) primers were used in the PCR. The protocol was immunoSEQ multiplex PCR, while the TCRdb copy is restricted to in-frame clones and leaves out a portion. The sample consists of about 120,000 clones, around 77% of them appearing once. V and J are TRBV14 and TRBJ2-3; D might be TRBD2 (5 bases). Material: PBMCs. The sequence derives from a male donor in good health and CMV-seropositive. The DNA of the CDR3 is TGTGCCAGCAGCCGGAGGTTGGGCGCAGATACGCAGTATTTT. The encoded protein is CASSRRLGADTQYF.